The 20 T cell receptor beta chains below were found in one sample sequenced in a study of blood T cell repertoires in COVID-19. Sequenced by immunoSEQ multiplex PCR; TCRdb stores in-frame clones only, minus some. The repertoire consists of 60,000 or so clones, with 78% occurring once and the leading ten covering approximately 4.9%. Sequences were obtained from peripheral blood. The receptors come from a human donor in a cohort sampled during active COVID-19.

V and J are TRBV6-4 and TRBJ2-1; 9 nucleotides agree with TRBD2. The germline CDR1 and CDR2 sequences are MRHNA and SNTAGT. The CDR3 extends over 17 amino acids. The V segment lost 1 base and the J segment 5 bases; nucleotides outside the gene matches: 9. CDR3 coding DNA: TGTGCCAGCAGTGACTGGGAGGGGCTAGCGGGGCACAATGAGCAGTTCTTC. Its protein is CASSDWEGLAGHNEQFF.

This chain links TRBV19 with TRBJ2-6; D gene unclear. This CDR3 region has 16 residues. Germline V gene sequence: CDR1 LNHDA, CDR2 SQIVND (reference sequence). V gave up 3 bases and J gave up 0 bases, with 9 bases separating them. CDR3 nucleotides: TGTGCCAGTAGTATTATGCCTAACTCTGGGGCCAACGTCCTGACTTTC. Translation: CASSIMPNSGANVLTF.

The V call is TRBV19, the J call TRBJ1-5; TRBD1 aligns across 7 bases. V gave up 3 bases and J gave up 5 bases; unmatched junction bases: 4. CDR1 and CDR2 from the germline V gene are LNHDA and SQIVND (reference sequence). CDR3 length: 14 residues. The CDR3 sequence: CASSIKTGDQPQHF. In nucleotides, the CDR3 is TGTGCCAGTAGTATCAAAACAGGGGATCAGCCCCAGCATTTT. Using reference TRBV19 and TRBJ1-5 for the parts outside the CDR3, the full variable domain is DGGITQSPKYLFRKEGQNVTLSCEQNLNHDAMYWYRQDPGQGLRLIYYSQIVNDFQKGDIAEGYSVSREKKESFPLTVTSAQKNPTAFYLCASSIKTGDQPQHFGDGTRLSIL.

CDR3 residues: CASSLARPDNNEKLFF. The CDR3 DNA reads as TGTGCCAGCAGCTTAGCGCGGCCGGATAACAATGAAAAACTGTTTTTT. The V gene is TRBV7-6, the J gene TRBJ1-4; D is unresolved. CDR3 size: 16 residues. Deletions cut 0 bases from V and 5 bases from J, with 13 bases between. Germline V lookup: CDR1 SGHVS, CDR2 FNYEAQ.

This clone was observed once. The rearrangement uses TRBV23-1 and TRBJ1-5, with 9 nucleotides matching TRBD1. TRBV23-1 is reported as an ORF; its role is uncertain. The CDR3 is 15 residues long. Trimming cost V 4 bases and J 6 bases; bases outside gene matches: 7. The CDR3 nucleotides are TGCGCCAGCAGTCGTCCGGGACAGGGTCGTCAGCCCCAGCATTTT. This codes for CASSRPGQGRQPQHF.

The V gene is TRBV15, the J gene TRBJ1-1; no reliable D call. CDR1 LNHNV and CDR2 YYDKDF come from the germline V gene (reference sequence). V was trimmed by 6 bases and J by 0 bases, leaving 26 bases between them. The CDR3 is 19 amino acids. CDR3 bases: TGTGCCACCAGACAAGCGTTCAGGTACCGGGGAATGATGAACACTGAAGCTTTCTTT. Amino acids: CATRQAFRYRGMMNTEAFF.

The chain employs TRBV15 and TRBJ1-2; weak D call: TRBD1 (6 bases). The CDR3 contains 16 residues. V lost 4 bases, J lost 1 base, and 16 bases lay in between. Germline V gene data show CDR1 as LNHNV and CDR2 as YYDKDF (reference sequence). CDR3 coding DNA: TGTGCCACCAGCACCCCTTCGGACAGTGATAACTATGGCTACACCTTC. This sequence encodes CATSTPSDSDNYGYTF.

The V gene is TRBV3-1 (or the pseudogene TRBV3-2), the J gene TRBJ1-1; D is uncertain. V dropped 5 bases and J dropped 0 bases, with 7 bases sitting between them. Germline CDR1 and CDR2: LGHDT and YNNKEL (reference sequence). This CDR3 spans 13 amino acids. The CDR3 sequence is CASSSQMNTEAFF. CDR3 sequence (DNA): TGTGCCAGCAGCTCACAGATGAACACTGAAGCTTTCTTT.

J is TRBJ1-1 and V is TRBV12-3 or TRBV12-4; possibly TRBD1 for D (6 bases). The CDR3 consists of 13 residues. Deletions cut 2 bases from V and 6 bases from J, with 10 bases between. The CDR3 here is CASSLRGRPEAFF. CDR3 in DNA: TGTGCCAGCAGTTTAAGGGGGAGACCTGAAGCTTTCTTT.

V usage is TRBV30 and J usage is TRBJ2-7; possible D gene TRBD1, 5 bases. V shed 2 bases and J shed 6 bases, with 14 bases lying between them. The CDR3 consists of 13 residues. Germline V gene sequence: CDR1 GTSNPN, CDR2 SVGIG (reference sequence). The CDR3 region has the DNA TGTGCCTGGAGTCCGGCAGGGCCGCGCGAGCAGTACTTC. Residues: CAWSPAGPREQYF.

The gene calls are TRBV4-2 and TRBJ2-7; 10 positions match TRBD2. The junction had 3 bases not matched to a gene; V was cut back by 2 bases and J by 2 bases. CDR3 length: 15 residues. Germline V lookup: CDR1 LGHNA, CDR2 YNFKEQ. The CDR3 sequence: CASSQNLAGAYEQYF. The CDR3 nucleotides are TGTGCCAGCAGCCAAAATCTAGCGGGGGCCTACGAGCAGTACTTC.

The V call is TRBV29-1, the J call TRBJ2-1; 14 positions match TRBD2. The germline V gene has CDR1 SQVTM and CDR2 ANQGSEA. V lost 6 bases, J lost 4 bases, and 8 bases stayed unmatched. This CDR3 comprises 16 residues. The DNA for the CDR3 is TGCAGCGTACGCGGGACTAGCGGGAGAGTTTACAATGAGCAGTTCTTC. Its protein is CSVRGTSGRVYNEQFF.

The chain is built from TRBV5-1 and TRBJ1-4; possibly TRBD1 for D (5 bases). Germline V gene sequence: CDR1 SGHRS, CDR2 YFSETQ. The CDR3 totals 14 residues. The V end lost 0 bases, the J end lost 8 bases, and 11 bases lay between the germline ends. The CDR3 protein is CASSLAAGREKLFF. The CDR3 nucleotides read TGCGCCAGCAGCTTGGCCGCGGGGCGCGAAAAACTGTTTTTT.

The rearrangement links TRBV6-5 to TRBJ2-7; TRBD1 matches 7 bases. V dropped 7 bases and J dropped 2; count of bases not matched to a gene: 5. The germline gives CDR1 MNHEY, CDR2 SVGAGI. The CDR3 has 13 residues. CDR3 in DNA: TGTGCCAGCAAAAGGGACAGAACCTACGAGCAGTACTTC. Its protein is CASKRDRTYEQYF.

The chain carries TRBV6-2 or TRBV6-3 and TRBJ1-1; no definite D call. The V end lost 2 bases, the J end lost 4 bases, and 14 bases lay between the germline ends. There are 15 residues in the CDR3. Germline values: CDR1 MNHEY, CDR2 SVGEGT. DNA for the CDR3: TGTGCCAGCAGTTACACCGGGAGCCCGAGCACTGAAGCTTTCTTT. Translating gives CASSYTGSPSTEAFF.

The chain combines TRBV19 with TRBJ2-7; 7 nucleotides match TRBD2. CDR1 and CDR2 (germline): LNHDA, SQIVND (reference sequence). Trimming at V came to 3 bases and at J to 6 bases, leaving 8 bases not matched to a gene. The CDR3 covers 14 residues. CDR3 coding DNA: TGTGCCAGTAGTATTCAGACTAGCCATCCCGAGCAGTACTTC. This encodes CASSIQTSHPEQYF.

The chain employs TRBV6-5 and TRBJ2-7, with TRBD1 matching over 7 bases. Germline CDR1 is MNHEY and CDR2 is SVGAGI. The trim removed 6 bases at V and 5 bases at J, leaving 10 bases unmatched. The CDR3 totals 14 residues. The CDR3 protein is CASRKVAQGNEQYF. CDR3 in DNA: TGTGCCAGCAGAAAAGTAGCACAGGGGAACGAGCAGTACTTC.

This clone was detected only once. The rearrangement uses TRBV7-8 and TRBJ2-5, with a tentative D call TRBD2 (6 bases). The CDR3 runs 16 residues. V was trimmed by 5 bases and J by 5 bases, leaving 21 bases between them. From germline, CDR1 is SGHVS and CDR2 FQNEAQ. CDR3 sequence reads: CASSITRAGTRETQYF. The CDR3 DNA reads as TGTGCCAGCAGCATAACCCGGGCGGGGACCCGGGAGACCCAGTACTTC.

This clone has a count of ten or more. The J gene is TRBJ2-7, the V gene TRBV28, with D possibly TRBD1 on 6 matching bases. The V end was cut by 4 bases, the J end by 4 bases, with 14 bases between. CDR1 and CDR2 from the germline V gene are MDHEN and SYDVKM. This CDR3 has 14 residues. Here the CDR3 reads CASSWTEGKYEQYF. In DNA form, the CDR3 reads TGTGCCAGCAGTTGGACAGAGGGAAAATACGAGCAGTACTTC. The full variable domain, with the rest looked up from reference TRBV28 and TRBJ2-7, is DVKVTQSSRYLVKRTGEKVFLECVQDMDHENMFWYRQDPGLGLRLIYFSYDVKMKEKGDIPEGYSVSREKKERFSLILESASTNQTSMYLCASSWTEGKYEQYFGPGTRLTVT.

This chain uses TRBV18 with TRBJ2-1; maybe TRBD2 (5 bases). V was shortened by 0 bases and J by 5 bases, with 8 bases between the two germline ends. In germline, CDR1 is KGHSH, CDR2 LQKENI. This CDR3 contains 14 residues. CDR3 nucleotides: TGTGCCAGCTCACCACCTCCCGGGGACAATGAGCAGTTCTTC. This translates into CASSPPPGDNEQFF.